The T cell receptor beta chain under discussion was sequenced for a study of cytomegalovirus exposure and HLA in healthy donors. Whole-study context: An earlier analysis identified more than 90 million unique TCR beta sequences in about 180 million T cells. General study findings and limits: It was fewer than 200 TCR beta chains that were listed as cytomegalovirus-associated. Available immune exposure information was restricted to CMV serostatus only.

This PCR relied on a set of 60 Vbeta primers and 13 Jbeta primers. This table comes from immunoSEQ multiplex PCR, and its TCRdb copy is limited to in-frame clones, with some not included. The sample lists approximately 180,000 clones; approximately 78% were seen once. The donors (healthy individuals) were bone marrow donors. Trimming took 0 bases from V and 2 from J; bases not matched to a gene: 4. Germline CDR1 MGHRA, CDR2 YSYEKL. This CDR3 is built from 16 residues. Concerning this clone: No antigen is known for it.

The source of this sequence is a woman aged 50 to 60 in good health and CMV-seropositive. Input material: PBMCs. The J gene is TRBJ2-1, the V gene TRBV4-1, with 7 bases lining up with TRBD2. CDR3 nucleotide sequence: TGCGCCAGCAGCCAAGATCGGACTAGTCCCTACAATGAGCAGTTCTTC. Translation: CASSQDRTSPYNEQFF.